These T cell receptor beta chains were read from a single sample in a study of T cell repertoires in cytomegalovirus infection. A single record per CDR3 protein comes from TCRdb applying MiXCR to the reads. The table has around 350,000 distinct CDR3 sequences, 15% to 20% seen once. What was sequenced was PBMCs. These receptors came from a human donor in good health (CMV status not recorded). Some clones in this sample may be carry-over from other donors' samples. The CDR3 runs from the conserved cysteine through the conserved F or W. A D gene is named only where the DNA matches it firmly. Clone size is stated in some rows and not others, as once, few, many or a class when expanded.

v_call	d_call	j_call	clone_size	cdr3_nt	cdr3_aa
TRBV29-1	TRBD1	TRBJ2-3	few	TGCAGCACCACGGACAGGGTGGTCACAGATACGCAGTATTTT	CSTTDRVVTDTQYF
TRBV5-1	-	TRBJ2-1	-	TGCGCCAGCAGCGCCCGACTGAACTACAATGAGCAGTTCTTC	CASSARLNYNEQFF
TRBV7-2	-	TRBJ2-1	-	TGTGCCAGCAGCTTAGGCAGGGCCCTCCACAATGAGCAGTTCTTC	CASSLGRALHNEQFF
TRBV5-1	TRBD2	TRBJ2-1	-	TGCGCCAGCAGCCGGGGGGGACTAGTGGCGGATGAGCAGTTCTTC	CASSRGGLVADEQFF
TRBV28	TRBD2	TRBJ2-3	-	TGTGCCAGCAGTTTGGGCCAGCGGGGAAGCACAGATACGCAGTATTTT	CASSLGQRGSTDTQYF
TRBV14	TRBD2	TRBJ2-7	-	TGTGCCAGCAGCCAAGATCGAATTGAGGCGGGAGCCGACGAGCAGTACTTC	CASSQDRIEAGADEQYF
TRBV7-2	-	TRBJ2-5	few	TGTGCCAGCAGCTTAGAACCTAGGGAAGAGACCCAGTACTTC	CASSLEPREETQYF
TRBV6-2/TRBV6-3	-	TRBJ1-1	-	TGTGCCAGCAGGGGACATTCGAACACTGAAGCTTTCTTT	CASRGHSNTEAFF
TRBV7-8	-	TRBJ2-2	few	TGTGCCAGTAGAATTGGTTCCGGGGAGCTGTTTTTT	CASRIGSGELFF
TRBV18	-	TRBJ2-5	few	TGTGCCAGCTCACCGAGACTGGGGGGCGGAGAGACCCAGTACTTC	CASSPRLGGGETQYF
TRBV7-2	-	TRBJ1-2	many	TGTGCCAGCAGCCCCCTAGGGGCACTCACTACCTATGGCTACACCTTC	CASSPLGALTTYGYTF
TRBV28	-	TRBJ2-1	-	TGTGCCAGCAGTTTACGGGGACCCTACAATGAGCAGTTCTTC	CASSLRGPYNEQFF
TRBV20-1	TRBD2	TRBJ2-3	-	TGCAGTGCGGGCGGGAGTGGTACAGATACGCAGTATTTT	CSAGGSGTDTQYF
TRBV6-1	-	TRBJ1-3	many	TGTGCCAGCAGGGCCGAGAGGGCCCCCCGGGACTCTGGAAACACCATATATTTT	CASRAERAPRDSGNTIYF
TRBV9	-	TRBJ1-1	few	TGTGCCAGCAGCGTTGGGACGGGGAACACTGAAGCTTTCTTT	CASSVGTGNTEAFF
TRBV28	-	TRBJ1-3	many	TGTGCCAGCAGTGACAGTAGAAGCTCTGGAAACACCATATATTTT	CASSDSRSSGNTIYF
TRBV7-8	TRBD2	TRBJ2-5	many	TGTGCCACCGCCTTTTGGGGACTACGCCAAGAGACCCAGTACTTC	CATAFWGLRQETQYF
TRBV14	TRBD2	TRBJ2-1	many	TGTGCCAGCAGCCAAGGACCATCTAGCGGGAGTGTGAATGAGCAGTTCTTC	CASSQGPSSGSVNEQFF
TRBV18	TRBD2	TRBJ2-1	few	TGTGCCAGCTCACCGTGGACTAGCGGGGGGCCCCACAATGAGCAGTTCTTC	CASSPWTSGGPHNEQFF
TRBV7-2	TRBD2	TRBJ2-5	-	TGTGCCAGCAGCTCCAGAGGGAGCGGGGAGAGGGAGACCCAGTACTTC	CASSSRGSGERETQYF
TRBV27	TRBD2	TRBJ2-2	-	TGTGCCAGCAGTCCGCCTAGCGGGATAGACGCCGGGGAGCTGTTTTTT	CASSPPSGIDAGELFF
TRBV27	-	TRBJ1-1	-	TGTGCCAGCAGTTTATTAGGTGGGGGAACCACTGAAGCTTTCTTT	CASSLLGGGTTEAFF
TRBV6-5	-	TRBJ1-1	many	TGTGCCAGCAGTAGCGAACTAGGGAGCACTGAAGCTTTCTTT	CASSSELGSTEAFF
TRBV7-6	-	TRBJ2-1	-	TGTGCCAGCAGCCTCACCCGGGGAGGTGAGCAGTTCTTC	CASSLTRGGEQFF
TRBV7-8	-	TRBJ1-1	many	TGTGCCAGCAGCTTACTACCTGGACCACGGGGCAACACTGAAGCTTTCTTT	CASSLLPGPRGNTEAFF
TRBV7-8	TRBD2	TRBJ2-5	-	TGTGCCAGCAGCTTAGCGAACCGGGGGGCCACCCGGGGGGGGACCCAGTACTTC	CASSLANRGATRGGTQYF
TRBV12-3/TRBV12-4	-	TRBJ2-3	many	TGTGCCAGCAGTTTAAGAAGGGGGGCAGATACGCAGTATTTT	CASSLRRGADTQYF
TRBV3-1	TRBD2	TRBJ2-3	few	TGTGCCAGCAGCCCTAGCGGGGGGCGAGCTAATACGCAGTATTTT	CASSPSGGRANTQYF
TRBV15	-	TRBJ2-1	-	TGTGCCACCAGCAGAGATACGTCCCGGGACCATGAGCAGTTCTTC	CATSRDTSRDHEQFF
TRBV4-1	TRBD2	TRBJ2-3	-	TGCGCCAGCAGCCAAGATGGGGGGACTAGCGGGACGCAGTATTTT	CASSQDGGTSGTQYF
TRBV2	-	TRBJ2-1	few	TGTGCCAGCAGTGGGAGGATAGCGAAGAATGAGCAGTTCTTC	CASSGRIAKNEQFF
TRBV6-6	-	TRBJ1-5	few	TGTGCCAGCAGTTACAGTGTAGGGACTCAGCCCCAGCATTTT	CASSYSVGTQPQHF
TRBV12-3/TRBV12-4	TRBD1	TRBJ2-7	few	TGTGCCAGCAGTTTACCTCAGGGGGCGAACGAGCAGTACTTC	CASSLPQGANEQYF
TRBV24-1	TRBD1	TRBJ2-1	few	TGTGCCACCAGTTGGACAGGGACTGAGCAGTTCTTC	CATSWTGTEQFF
TRBV7-6	-	TRBJ1-6	many	TGTGCCAGCAGCGCCCGGGGCGAAGTCACCGTGAATTCACCCCTCCACTTT	CASSARGEVTVNSPLHF
TRBV6-6	TRBD2	TRBJ2-7	few	TGTGCCAGCAGTTACTTCGCAATGAGCGGGGGCTTCTACGAGCAGTACTTC	CASSYFAMSGGFYEQYF
TRBV4-1	-	TRBJ1-5	-	TGCGCCAGCAGCCAAGGCCCCGAACAGCCTCTTCAGCCCCAGCATTTT	CASSQGPEQPLQPQHF
TRBV28	TRBD2	TRBJ2-4	few	TGTGCCAGCAGTCCACTAGCGGAAGCCAAAAACATTCAGTACTTC	CASSPLAEAKNIQYF
TRBV19	-	TRBJ2-7	-	TGTGCCAGTAGTATATCGGCAGGATACGAGCAGTACTTC	CASSISAGYEQYF
TRBV6-2/TRBV6-3	-	TRBJ2-1	few	TGTGCCAGCAGTTACGGTCGGGCCGTAGGGTCCAATGAGCAGTTCTTC	CASSYGRAVGSNEQFF
TRBV4-3	-	TRBJ2-1	once	TGCGCCAGCAGCCAAGATCCGGAGTCGAGCTACAATGAGCAGTTCTTC	CASSQDPESSYNEQFF
TRBV2	-	TRBJ1-1	few	TGTGCCAGCAGTGGAGGGGGGAGATCGAACACTGAAGCTTTCTTT	CASSGGGRSNTEAFF